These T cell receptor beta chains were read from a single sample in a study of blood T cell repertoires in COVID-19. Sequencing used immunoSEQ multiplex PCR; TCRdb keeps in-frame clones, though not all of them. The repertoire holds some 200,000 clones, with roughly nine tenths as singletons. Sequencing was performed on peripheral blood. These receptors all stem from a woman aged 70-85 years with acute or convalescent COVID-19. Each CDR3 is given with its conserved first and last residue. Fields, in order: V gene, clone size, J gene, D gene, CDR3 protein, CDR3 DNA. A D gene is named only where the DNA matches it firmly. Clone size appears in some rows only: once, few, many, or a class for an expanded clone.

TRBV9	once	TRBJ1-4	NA	CASSVGQGAQEKLFF	TGTGCCAGCAGCGTAGGTCAAGGAGCCCAGGAAAAACTGTTTTTT
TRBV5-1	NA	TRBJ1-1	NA	CASFRAPNTEAFF	TGCGCCAGCTTCAGGGCCCCGAACACTGAAGCTTTCTTT
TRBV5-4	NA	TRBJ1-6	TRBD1	CASSLPGQGGNSPLHF	TGTGCCAGCAGCTTGCCCGGACAGGGAGGGAATTCACCCCTCCACTTT
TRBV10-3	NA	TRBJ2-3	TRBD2	CAISPSGQRGTDTQYF	TGTGCCATCAGTCCTAGCGGTCAACGGGGCACAGATACGCAGTATTTT
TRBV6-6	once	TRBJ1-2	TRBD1	CASSPGQGWGYGYTF	TGTGCCAGCAGTCCCGGACAGGGTTGGGGCTATGGCTACACCTTC
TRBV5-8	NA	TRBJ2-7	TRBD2	CASSELGSGRAREQYF	TGTGCCAGCAGCGAATTAGGTAGCGGGAGGGCCCGCGAGCAGTACTTC
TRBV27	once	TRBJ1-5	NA	CASRGRFGNQPQHF	TGTGCCAGCAGGGGGCGGTTTGGCAATCAGCCCCAGCATTTT
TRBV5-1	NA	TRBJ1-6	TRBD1	CASSRSTGRTNSPLHF	TGCGCCAGCAGCCGATCGACAGGGCGAACAAATTCACCCCTCCACTTT
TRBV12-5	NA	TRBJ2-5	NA	CASGLRILHGTERETQYF	TGTGCTAGTGGTTTACGCATCTTACACGGGACTGAAAGAGAGACCCAGTACTTC
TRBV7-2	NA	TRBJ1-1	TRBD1	CASSLQGGANTEAFF	TGTGCCAGCAGCTTGCAAGGGGGCGCGAACACTGAAGCTTTCTTT
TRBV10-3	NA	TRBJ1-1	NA	CAISEVQGSTEAFF	TGTGCCATCAGTGAAGTCCAGGGGAGCACTGAAGCTTTCTTT
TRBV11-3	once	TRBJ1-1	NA	CASSSRGSEAFF	TGTGCCAGCAGCTCCAGGGGATCTGAAGCTTTCTTT
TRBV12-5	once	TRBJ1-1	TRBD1	CASADSGGNTEAFF	TGTGCTAGTGCCGATTCAGGGGGAAACACTGAAGCTTTCTTT
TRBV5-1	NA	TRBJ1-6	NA	CASSQDSSYNSPLHF	TGCGCCAGCAGCCAAGACAGCTCCTATAATTCACCCCTCCACTTT
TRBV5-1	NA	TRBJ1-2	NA	CASRLGQGLANYGYTF	TGCGCCAGCAGGCTGGGGCAGGGACTAGCTAACTATGGCTACACCTTC
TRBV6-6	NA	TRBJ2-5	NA	CASSTQGIGGETQYF	TGTGCCAGCAGTACACAGGGTATAGGTGGAGAGACCCAGTACTTC
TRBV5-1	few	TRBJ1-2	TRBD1	CASSALTGGGYTF	TGCGCCAGCAGCGCCCTGACAGGGGGCGGCTACACCTTC